This T cell receptor (beta chain) stems from a study of blood T cell repertoires in COVID-19. V was pared by 3 bases and J by 5 bases, with 14 bases between. The CDR3 has 15 residues. The V gene's germline CDR1 is SGHAT and CDR2 FQNNGV. Original processing methods: Amplification of reference gene primers was used by the study to estimate nucleated cell counts. This table comes from immunoSEQ multiplex PCR, and its TCRdb copy is limited to in-frame clones, with some not included. The V and J calls and clone size come from that table; D and trimming were worked out from the DNA. There are more than 100,000 clones in the sample; approximately 87% occur only once, and over 3.5% lies in the top ten.

This sequence was found in a woman in her fifties or sixties with acute or convalescent COVID-19. The sequencing sample was made of peripheral blood. This chain connects TRBV11-2 to TRBJ1-5; D is perhaps TRBD1 (5 bases). CDR3 coding DNA: TGTGCCAGCAGCTTGGGCAGGGCTGTTGATCAGCCCCAGCATTTT. Residues: CASSLGRAVDQPQHF.